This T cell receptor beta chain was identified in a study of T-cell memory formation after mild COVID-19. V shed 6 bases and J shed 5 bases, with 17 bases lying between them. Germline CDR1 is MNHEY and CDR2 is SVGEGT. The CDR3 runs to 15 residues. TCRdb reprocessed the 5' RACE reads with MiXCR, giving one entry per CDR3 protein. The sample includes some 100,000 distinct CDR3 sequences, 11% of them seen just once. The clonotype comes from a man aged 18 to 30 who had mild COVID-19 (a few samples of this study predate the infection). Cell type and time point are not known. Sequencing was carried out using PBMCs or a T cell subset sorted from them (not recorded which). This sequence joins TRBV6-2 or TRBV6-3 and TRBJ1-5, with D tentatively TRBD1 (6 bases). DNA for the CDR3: TGTGCCAGCAGGCCTGATGCGGGGGCTTATCAGCCCCAGCATTTT. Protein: CASRPDAGAYQPQHF.